This T cell receptor (beta chain) was obtained from a study of blood T cell repertoires in COVID-19. As for the study in general: PBMCs, B-cell-depleted T cells, or T cells were the source of the cDNA or gDNA that made up the material.

Per the original data handling: Reference gene primer amplification yielded estimated nucleated cell counts. TCRdb keeps only in-frame clones here, not all; method: immunoSEQ multiplex PCR. V and J calls plus clone size are reproduced from that table; the DNA served to infer D and trimming. The sample consists of approximately 80,000 clones, about 72% of them appearing once. CDR1 DFQATT and CDR2 SNEGSKA come from the germline V gene (reference sequence). This CDR3 has 15 amino acids. Trimming at V came to 3 bases and at J to 1 base, leaving 5 bases not matched to a gene. This clonotype was sampled from a man aged 70-80 years with active or convalescent COVID-19. Sequencing was performed on peripheral blood. The rearrangement links TRBV20-1 to TRBJ2-5; TRBD2 aligns across 10 bases. This CDR3 is CSASGSGGSQETQYF. CDR3 bases: TGCAGTGCTAGTGGTAGCGGGGGGTCCCAAGAGACCCAGTACTTC.